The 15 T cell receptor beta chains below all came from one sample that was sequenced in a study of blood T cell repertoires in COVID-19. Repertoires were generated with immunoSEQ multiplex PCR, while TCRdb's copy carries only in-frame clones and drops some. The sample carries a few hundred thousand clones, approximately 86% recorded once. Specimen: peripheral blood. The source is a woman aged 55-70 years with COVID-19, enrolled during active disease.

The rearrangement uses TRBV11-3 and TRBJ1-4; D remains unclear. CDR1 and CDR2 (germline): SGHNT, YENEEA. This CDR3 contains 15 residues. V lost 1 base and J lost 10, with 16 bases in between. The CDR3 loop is CASSLGPVPGGKLFF. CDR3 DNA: TGTGCCAGCAGCTTAGGCCCCGTCCCGGGAGGAAAACTGTTTTTT.

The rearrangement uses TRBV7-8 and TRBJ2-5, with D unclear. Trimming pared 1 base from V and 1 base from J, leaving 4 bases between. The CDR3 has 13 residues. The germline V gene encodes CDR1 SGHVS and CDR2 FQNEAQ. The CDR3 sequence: CASSLGLQETQYF. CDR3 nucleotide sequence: TGTGCCAGCAGCTTAGGACTCCAAGAGACCCAGTACTTC. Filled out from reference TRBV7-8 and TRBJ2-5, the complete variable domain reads GAGVSQSPRYKVAKRGQDVALRCDPISGHVSLFWYQQALGQGPEFLTYFQNEAQLDKSGLPSDRFFAERPEGSVSTLKIQRTQQEDSAVYLCASSLGLQETQYFGPGTRLLVL.

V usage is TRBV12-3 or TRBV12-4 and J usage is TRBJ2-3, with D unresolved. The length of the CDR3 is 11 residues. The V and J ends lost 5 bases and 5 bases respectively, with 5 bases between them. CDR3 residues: CASSPRDTQYF. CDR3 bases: TGTGCCAGCAGTCCCAGAGATACGCAGTATTTT.

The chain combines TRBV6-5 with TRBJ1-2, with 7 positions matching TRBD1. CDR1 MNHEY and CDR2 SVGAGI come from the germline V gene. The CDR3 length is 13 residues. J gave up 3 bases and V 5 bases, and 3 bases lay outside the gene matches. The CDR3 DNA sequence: TGTGCCAGCAGTAGGGGACAGCACTATGGCTACACCTTC. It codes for CASSRGQHYGYTF.

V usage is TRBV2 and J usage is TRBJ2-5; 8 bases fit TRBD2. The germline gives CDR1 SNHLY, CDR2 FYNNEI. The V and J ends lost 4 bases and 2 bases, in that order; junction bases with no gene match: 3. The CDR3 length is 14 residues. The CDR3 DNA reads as TGTGCCAGCAGTGCGGGAGGGGCACAAGAGACCCAGTACTTC. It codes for CASSAGGAQETQYF.

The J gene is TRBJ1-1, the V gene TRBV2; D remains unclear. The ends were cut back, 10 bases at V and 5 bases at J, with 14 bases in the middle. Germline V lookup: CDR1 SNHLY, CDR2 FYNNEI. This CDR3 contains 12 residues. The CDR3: CATPRRGTEAFF. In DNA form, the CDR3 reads TGTGCCACCCCCCGGCGGGGAACTGAAGCTTTCTTT. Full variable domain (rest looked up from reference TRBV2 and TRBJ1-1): EPEVTQTPSHQVTQMGQEVILRCVPISNHLYFYWYRQILGQKVEFLVSFYNNEISEKSEIFDDQFSVERPDGSNFTLKIRSTKLEDSAMYFCATPRRGTEAFFGQGTRLTVV.

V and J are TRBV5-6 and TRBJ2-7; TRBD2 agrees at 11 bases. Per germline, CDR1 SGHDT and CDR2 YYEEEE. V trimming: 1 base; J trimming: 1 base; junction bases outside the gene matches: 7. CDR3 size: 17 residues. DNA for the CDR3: TGTGCCAGCAGCTTGCGGCTAGCGGGGGGTACATCCTACGAGCAGTACTTC. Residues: CASSLRLAGGTSYEQYF.

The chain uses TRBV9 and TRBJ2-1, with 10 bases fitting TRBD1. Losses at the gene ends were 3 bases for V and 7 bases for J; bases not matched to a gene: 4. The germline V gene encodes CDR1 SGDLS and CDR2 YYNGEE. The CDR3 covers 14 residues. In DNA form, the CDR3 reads TGTGCCAGCAGCGGACAGGGGGCGCTGAATGAGCAGTTCTTC. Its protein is CASSGQGALNEQFF.

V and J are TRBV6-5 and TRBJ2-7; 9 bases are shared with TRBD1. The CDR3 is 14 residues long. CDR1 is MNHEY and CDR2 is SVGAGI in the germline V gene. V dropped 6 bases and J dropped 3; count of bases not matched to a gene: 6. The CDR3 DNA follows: TGTGCCAGCAGACTAACAGGGGGCAGCTACGAGCAGTACTTC. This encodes CASRLTGGSYEQYF.

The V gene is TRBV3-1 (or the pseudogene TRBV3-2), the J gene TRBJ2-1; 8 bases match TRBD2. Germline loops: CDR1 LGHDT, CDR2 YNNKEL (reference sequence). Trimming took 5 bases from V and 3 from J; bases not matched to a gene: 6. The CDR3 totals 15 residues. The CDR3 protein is CASSKSGGDYNEQFF. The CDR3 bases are TGTGCCAGCAGCAAAAGCGGGGGCGACTACAATGAGCAGTTCTTC.

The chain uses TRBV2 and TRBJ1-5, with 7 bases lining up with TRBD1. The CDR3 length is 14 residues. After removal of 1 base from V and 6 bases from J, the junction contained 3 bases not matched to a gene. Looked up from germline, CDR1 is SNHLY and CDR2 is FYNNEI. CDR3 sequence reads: CASSEGQGVQPQHF. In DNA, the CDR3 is TGTGCCAGCAGTGAAGGACAGGGTGTTCAGCCCCAGCATTTT.

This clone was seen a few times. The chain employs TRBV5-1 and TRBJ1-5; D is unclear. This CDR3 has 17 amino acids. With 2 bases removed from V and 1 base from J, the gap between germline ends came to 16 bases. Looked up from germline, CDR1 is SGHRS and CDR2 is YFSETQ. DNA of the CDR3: TGCGCCAGCAGCTTCGGACCCGGGGATTGGAGCAATCAGCCCCAGCATTTT. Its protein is CASSFGPGDWSNQPQHF.

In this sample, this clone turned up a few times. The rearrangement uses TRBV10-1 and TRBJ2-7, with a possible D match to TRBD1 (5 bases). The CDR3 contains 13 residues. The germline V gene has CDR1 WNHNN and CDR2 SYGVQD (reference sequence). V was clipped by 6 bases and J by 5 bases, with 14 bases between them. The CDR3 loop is CASRGTGFHEQYF. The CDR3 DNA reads TGCGCCAGCAGGGGCACAGGTTTCCACGAGCAGTACTTC.

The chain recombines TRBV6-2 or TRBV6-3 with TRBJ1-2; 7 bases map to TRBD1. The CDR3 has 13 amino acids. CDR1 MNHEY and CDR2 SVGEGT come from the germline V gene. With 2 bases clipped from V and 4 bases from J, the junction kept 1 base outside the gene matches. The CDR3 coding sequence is TGTGCCAGCAGTTACGACAGGGCCTATGGCTACACCTTC. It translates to CASSYDRAYGYTF.

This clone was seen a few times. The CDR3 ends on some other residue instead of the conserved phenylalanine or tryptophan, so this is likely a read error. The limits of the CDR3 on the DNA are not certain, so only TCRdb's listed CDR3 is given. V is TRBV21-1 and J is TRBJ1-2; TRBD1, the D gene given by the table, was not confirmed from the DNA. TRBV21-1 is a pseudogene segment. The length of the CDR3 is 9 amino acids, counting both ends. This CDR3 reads CASSKDRKG.